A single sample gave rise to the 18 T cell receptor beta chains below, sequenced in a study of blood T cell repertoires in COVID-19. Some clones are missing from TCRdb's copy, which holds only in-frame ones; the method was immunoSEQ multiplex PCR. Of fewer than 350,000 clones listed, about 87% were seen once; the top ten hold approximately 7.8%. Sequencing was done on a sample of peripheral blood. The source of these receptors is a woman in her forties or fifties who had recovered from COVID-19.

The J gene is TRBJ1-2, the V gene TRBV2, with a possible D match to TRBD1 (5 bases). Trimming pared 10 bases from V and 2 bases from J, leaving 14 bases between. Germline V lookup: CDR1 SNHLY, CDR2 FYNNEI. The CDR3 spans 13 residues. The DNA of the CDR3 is TGTGCCACCAAGACAGAAACCAACTATGGCTACACCTTC. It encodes CATKTETNYGYTF.

The CDR3 DNA reads as TGTGCCAGCAGCTTGACCGTGAGCTCTGGGGCCAACGTCCTGACTTTC. It encodes CASSLTVSSGANVLTF. The V and J genes are TRBV5-4 and TRBJ2-6, with unresolved D. The CDR3 is 16 residues long. V dropped 1 base and J dropped 0 bases, with 8 bases sitting between them. Germline V gene data show CDR1 as SGHNT and CDR2 as YYREEE (reference sequence).

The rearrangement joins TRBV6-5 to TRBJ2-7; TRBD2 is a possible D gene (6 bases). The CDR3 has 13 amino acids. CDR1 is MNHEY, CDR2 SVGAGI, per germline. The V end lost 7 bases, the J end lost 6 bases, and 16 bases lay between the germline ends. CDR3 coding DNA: TGTGCCAGCAATCGGGTCAGGGAGGCCGAGCAGTACTTC. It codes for CASNRVREAEQYF.

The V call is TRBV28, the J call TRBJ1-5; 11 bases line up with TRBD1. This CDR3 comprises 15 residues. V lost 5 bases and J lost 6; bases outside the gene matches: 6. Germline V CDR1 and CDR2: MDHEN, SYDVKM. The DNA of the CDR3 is TGTGCCAGCAGTGCAGGACAGGGGGCTTTTCAGCCCCAGCATTTT. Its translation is CASSAGQGAFQPQHF.

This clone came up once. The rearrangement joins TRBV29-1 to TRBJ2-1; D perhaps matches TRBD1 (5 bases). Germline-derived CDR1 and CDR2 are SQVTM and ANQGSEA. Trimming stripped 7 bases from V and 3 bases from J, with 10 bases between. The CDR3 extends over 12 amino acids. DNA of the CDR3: TGCAGCGCGCTGACAGTCTACAATGAGCAGTTCTTC. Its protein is CSALTVYNEQFF.

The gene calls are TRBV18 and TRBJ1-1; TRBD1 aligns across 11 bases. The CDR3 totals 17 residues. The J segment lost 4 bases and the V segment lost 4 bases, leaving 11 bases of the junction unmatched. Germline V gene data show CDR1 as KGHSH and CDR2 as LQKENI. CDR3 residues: CASSLTSAGTGGTEAFF. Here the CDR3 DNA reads TGTGCCAGCTCACTTACATCGGCCGGGACAGGGGGCACTGAAGCTTTCTTT.

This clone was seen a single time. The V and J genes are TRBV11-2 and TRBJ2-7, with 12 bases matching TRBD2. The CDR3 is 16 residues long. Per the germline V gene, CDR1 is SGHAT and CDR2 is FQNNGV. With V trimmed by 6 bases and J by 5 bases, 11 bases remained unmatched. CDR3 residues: CASSRLRLAGVHEQYF. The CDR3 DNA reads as TGTGCCAGCAGTCGACTTCGACTAGCGGGAGTCCACGAGCAGTACTTC.

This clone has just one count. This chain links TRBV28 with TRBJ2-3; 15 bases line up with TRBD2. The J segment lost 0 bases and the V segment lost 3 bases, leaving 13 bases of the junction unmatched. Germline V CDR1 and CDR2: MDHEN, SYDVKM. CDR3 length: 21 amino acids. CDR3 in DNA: TGTGCCAGCAGTTTCCCCGGGACTAGCGGGGGGACAAGCCCTAGCACAGATACGCAGTATTTT. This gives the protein CASSFPGTSGGTSPSTDTQYF.

CDR3 loop: CASSLGGLAGLYEQYF. CDR3 DNA: TGCGCCAGCAGCTTGGGGGGACTAGCGGGATTGTACGAGCAGTACTTC. The rearrangement joins TRBV5-1 to TRBJ2-7; 13 bases agree with TRBD2. The CDR3 has 16 residues. V lost 0 bases and J lost 4; bases outside the gene matches: 4. Germline CDR1 SGHRS, CDR2 YFSETQ.

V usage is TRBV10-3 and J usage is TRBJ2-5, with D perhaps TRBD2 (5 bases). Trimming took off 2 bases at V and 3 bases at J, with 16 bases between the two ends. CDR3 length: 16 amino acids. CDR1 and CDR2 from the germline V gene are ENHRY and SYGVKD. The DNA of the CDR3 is TGTGCCATCAGTGAGCAGCCGGGGAAGGTAAAAGAGACCCAGTACTTC. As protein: CAISEQPGKVKETQYF.

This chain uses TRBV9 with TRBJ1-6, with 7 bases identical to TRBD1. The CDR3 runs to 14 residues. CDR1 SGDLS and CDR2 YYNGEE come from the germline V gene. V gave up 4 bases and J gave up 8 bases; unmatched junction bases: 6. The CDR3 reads CASSLTGLDSPLHF. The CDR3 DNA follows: TGTGCCAGCAGCCTGACAGGGTTGGATTCACCCCTCCACTTT.

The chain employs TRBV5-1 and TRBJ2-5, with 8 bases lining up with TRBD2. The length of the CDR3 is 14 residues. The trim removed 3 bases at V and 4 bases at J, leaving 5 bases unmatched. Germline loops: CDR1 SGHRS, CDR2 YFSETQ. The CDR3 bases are TGCGCCAGCAGCTCGACTAGCGTCCCAGAGACCCAGTACTTC. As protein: CASSSTSVPETQYF.

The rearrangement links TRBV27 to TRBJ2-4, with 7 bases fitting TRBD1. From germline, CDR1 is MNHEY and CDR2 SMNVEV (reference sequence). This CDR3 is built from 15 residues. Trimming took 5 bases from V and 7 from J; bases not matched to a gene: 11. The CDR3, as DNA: TGTGCCAGCAGTCGTACTCGGACAGGCCAGAACATTCAGTACTTC. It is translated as CASSRTRTGQNIQYF.

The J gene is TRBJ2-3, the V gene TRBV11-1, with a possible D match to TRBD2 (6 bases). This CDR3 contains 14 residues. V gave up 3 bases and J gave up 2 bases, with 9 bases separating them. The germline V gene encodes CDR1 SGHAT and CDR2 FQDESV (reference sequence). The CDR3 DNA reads TGTGCCAGCAGCTTCGGGGGTTACACAGATACGCAGTATTTT. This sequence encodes CASSFGGYTDTQYF.

The CDR3 bases are TGTGCCAGCAGCCCGGGGACTTCCTCCACAGATACGCAGTATTTT. It is translated as CASSPGTSSTDTQYF. This chain connects TRBV3-1 (or the pseudogene TRBV3-2) to TRBJ2-3, with a weak D call TRBD2 (6 bases). In germline, CDR1 is LGHDT, CDR2 YNNKEL (reference sequence). This CDR3 is 15 amino acids long. The V and J ends lost 4 bases and 2 bases respectively, with 13 bases between them.

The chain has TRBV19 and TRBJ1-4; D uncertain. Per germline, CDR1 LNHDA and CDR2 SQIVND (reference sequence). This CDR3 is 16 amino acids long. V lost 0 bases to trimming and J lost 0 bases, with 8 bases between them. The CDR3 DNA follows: TGTGCCAGTAGTATAGATCTCAGTGCAACTAATGAAAAACTGTTTTTT. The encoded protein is CASSIDLSATNEKLFF.

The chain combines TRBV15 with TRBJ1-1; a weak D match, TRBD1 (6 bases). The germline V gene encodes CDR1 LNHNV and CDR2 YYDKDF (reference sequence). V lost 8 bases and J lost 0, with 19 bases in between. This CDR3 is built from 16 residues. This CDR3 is CATVPEPGDMNTEAFF. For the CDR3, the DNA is TGTGCCACCGTGCCAGAGCCAGGGGACATGAACACTGAAGCTTTCTTT. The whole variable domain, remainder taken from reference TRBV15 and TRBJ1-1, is DAMVIQNPRYQVTQFGKPVTLSCSQTLNHNVMYWYQQKSSQAPKLLFHYYDKDFNNEADTPDNFQSRRPNTSFCFLDIRSPGLGDTAMYLCATVPEPGDMNTEAFFGQGTRLTVV.

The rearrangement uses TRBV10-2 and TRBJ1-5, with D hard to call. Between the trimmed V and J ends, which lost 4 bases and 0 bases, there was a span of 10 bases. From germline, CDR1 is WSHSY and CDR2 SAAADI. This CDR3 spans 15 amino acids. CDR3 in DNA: TGCGCCAGCAGTGGTTCGGTTAATAGCAATCAGCCCCAGCATTTT. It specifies CASSGSVNSNQPQHF.